Described below is a single T cell receptor (beta chain) sequence and its context. The data were taken from a study of Graves' ophthalmopathy and Graves' hyperthyroidism. V was shortened by 2 bases and J by 2 bases, with 11 bases between the two germline ends. This CDR3 has 15 residues. Germline V gives CDR1 MNHEY, CDR2 SVGAGI. RNA transcripts were the source from which TCR beta CDR3 regions were amplified. The authors performed first-round RT-PCR with HTBI primers and then a second-round multiplex PCR. MiXCR, applied by TCRdb to the multiplex PCR reads, yields one record per CDR3 protein. In the table there are about 400,000 distinct CDR3 sequences, 15% to 20% of which are singletons.

The sequence derives from a woman under 30 with Graves' ophthalmopathy. Specimen: peripheral blood. The chain carries TRBV6-5 and TRBJ2-3; D may be TRBD2 (5 bases). CDR3 nucleotide sequence: TGTGCCAGCAGTTACCGCGACGGGATCACAGATACGCAGTATTTT. Encoded protein: CASSYRDGITDTQYF.